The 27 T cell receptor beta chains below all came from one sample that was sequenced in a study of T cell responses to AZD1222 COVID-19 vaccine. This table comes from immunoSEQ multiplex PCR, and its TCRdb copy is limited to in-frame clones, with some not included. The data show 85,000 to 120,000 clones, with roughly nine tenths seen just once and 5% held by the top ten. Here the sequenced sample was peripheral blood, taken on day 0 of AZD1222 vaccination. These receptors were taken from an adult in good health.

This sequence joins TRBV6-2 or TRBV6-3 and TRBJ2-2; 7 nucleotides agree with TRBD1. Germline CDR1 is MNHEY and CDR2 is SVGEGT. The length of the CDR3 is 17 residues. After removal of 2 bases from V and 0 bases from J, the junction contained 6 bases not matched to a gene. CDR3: CASSYPTGRANTGELFF. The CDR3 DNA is TGTGCCAGCAGTTACCCGACAGGGCGGGCGAACACCGGGGAGCTGTTTTTT.

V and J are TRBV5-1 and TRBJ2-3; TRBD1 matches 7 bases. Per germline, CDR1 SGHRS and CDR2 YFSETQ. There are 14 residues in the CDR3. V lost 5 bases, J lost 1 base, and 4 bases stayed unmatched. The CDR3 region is CASSPGQGTDTQYF. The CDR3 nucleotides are TGCGCCAGCAGTCCAGGACAGGGCACAGATACGCAGTATTTT.

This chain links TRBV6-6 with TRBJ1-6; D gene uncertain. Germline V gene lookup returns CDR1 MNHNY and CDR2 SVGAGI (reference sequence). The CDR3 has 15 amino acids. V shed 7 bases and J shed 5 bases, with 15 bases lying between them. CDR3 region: CASNYPREHNSPLHF. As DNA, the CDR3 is TGTGCCAGCAACTACCCCCGGGAGCATAATTCACCCCTCCACTTT.

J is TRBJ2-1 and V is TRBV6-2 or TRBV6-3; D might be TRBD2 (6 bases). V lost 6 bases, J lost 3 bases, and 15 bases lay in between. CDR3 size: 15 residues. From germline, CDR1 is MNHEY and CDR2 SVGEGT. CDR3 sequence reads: CASSQEYGGYNEQFF. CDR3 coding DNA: TGTGCCAGCAGCCAAGAGTACGGGGGCTACAATGAGCAGTTCTTC.

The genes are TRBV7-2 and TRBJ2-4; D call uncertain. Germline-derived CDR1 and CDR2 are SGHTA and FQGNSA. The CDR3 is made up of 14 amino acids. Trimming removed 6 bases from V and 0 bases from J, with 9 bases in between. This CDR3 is CASSGPLAKNIQYF. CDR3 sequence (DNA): TGTGCCAGCAGTGGGCCGCTAGCCAAAAACATTCAGTACTTC.

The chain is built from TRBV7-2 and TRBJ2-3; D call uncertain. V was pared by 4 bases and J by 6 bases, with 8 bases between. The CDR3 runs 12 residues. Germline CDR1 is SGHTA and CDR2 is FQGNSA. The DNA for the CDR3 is TGTGCCAGCAGCTATGTAGCCGATACGCAGTATTTT. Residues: CASSYVADTQYF.

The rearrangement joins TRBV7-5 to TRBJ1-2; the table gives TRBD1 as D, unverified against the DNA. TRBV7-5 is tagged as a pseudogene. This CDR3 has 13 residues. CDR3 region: CARSSLDIYGYTF. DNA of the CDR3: TGTGCCAGAAGCTCTCTCGACATCTATGGCTACACCTTC.

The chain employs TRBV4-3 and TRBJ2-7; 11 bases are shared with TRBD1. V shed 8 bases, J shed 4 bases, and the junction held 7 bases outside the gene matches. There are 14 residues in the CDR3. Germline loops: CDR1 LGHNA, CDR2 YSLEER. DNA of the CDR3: TGCGCCAGCTCCGCGGACAGGGGGCGATACGAGCAGTACTTC. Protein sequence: CASSADRGRYEQYF.

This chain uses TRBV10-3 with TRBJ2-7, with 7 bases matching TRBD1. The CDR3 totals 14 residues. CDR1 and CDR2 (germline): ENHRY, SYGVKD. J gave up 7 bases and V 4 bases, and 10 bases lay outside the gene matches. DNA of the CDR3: TGTGCCATCAGTGGGCAGGGGGACCCCCGTGAGCAGTACTTC. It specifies CAISGQGDPREQYF.

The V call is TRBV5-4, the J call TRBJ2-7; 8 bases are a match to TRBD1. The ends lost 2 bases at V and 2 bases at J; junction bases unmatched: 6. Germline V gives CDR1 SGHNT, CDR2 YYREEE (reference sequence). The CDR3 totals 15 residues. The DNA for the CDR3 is TGTGCCAGCAGCTTCGGACAGGGCCGCGCCTACGAGCAGTACTTC. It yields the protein CASSFGQGRAYEQYF.

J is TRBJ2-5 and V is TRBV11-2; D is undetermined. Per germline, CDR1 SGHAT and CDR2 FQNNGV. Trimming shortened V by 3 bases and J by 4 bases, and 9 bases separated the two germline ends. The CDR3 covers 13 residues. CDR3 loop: CASSLPGRETQYF. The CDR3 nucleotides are TGTGCCAGCAGCTTGCCGGGTAGAGAGACCCAGTACTTC. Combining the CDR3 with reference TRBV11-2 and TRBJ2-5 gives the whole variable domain EAGVAQSPRYKIIEKRQSVAFWCNPISGHATLYWYQQILGQGPKLLIQFQNNGVVDDSQLPKDRFSAERLKGVDSTLKIQPAKLEDSAVYLCASSLPGRETQYFGPGTRLLVL.

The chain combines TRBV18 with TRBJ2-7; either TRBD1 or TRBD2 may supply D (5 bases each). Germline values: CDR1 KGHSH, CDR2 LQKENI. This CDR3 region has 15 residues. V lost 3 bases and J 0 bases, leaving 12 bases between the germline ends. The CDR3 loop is CASSPSGTDSYEQYF. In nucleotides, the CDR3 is TGTGCCAGCTCACCTTCCGGGACGGACTCCTACGAGCAGTACTTC.

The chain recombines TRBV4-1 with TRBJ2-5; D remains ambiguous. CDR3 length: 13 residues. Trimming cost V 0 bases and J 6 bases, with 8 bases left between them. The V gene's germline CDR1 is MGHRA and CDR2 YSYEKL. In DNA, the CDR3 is TGCGCCAGCAGCCAAGAAGACGGTAAGACCCAGTACTTC. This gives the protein CASSQEDGKTQYF.

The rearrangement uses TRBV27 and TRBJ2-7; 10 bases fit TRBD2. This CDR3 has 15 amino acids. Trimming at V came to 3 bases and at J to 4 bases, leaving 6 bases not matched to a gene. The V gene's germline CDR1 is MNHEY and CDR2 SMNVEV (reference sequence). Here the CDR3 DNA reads TGTGCCAGCAGTTTTAAGGCTAGCGGGGGTTACGAGCAGTACTTC. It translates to CASSFKASGGYEQYF.

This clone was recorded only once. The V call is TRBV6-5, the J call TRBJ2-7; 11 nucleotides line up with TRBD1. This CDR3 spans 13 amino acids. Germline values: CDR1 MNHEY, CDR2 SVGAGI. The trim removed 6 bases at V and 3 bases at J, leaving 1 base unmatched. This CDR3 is CASRGTGGYEQYF. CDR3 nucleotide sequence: TGTGCCAGCAGGGGGACAGGGGGCTACGAGCAGTACTTC.

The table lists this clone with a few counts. CDR3 bases: TGTGCCAGCAGCCGAGGACAGGGGCCCAGCTATGGCTACACCTTC. Its protein product is CASSRGQGPSYGYTF. The chain uses TRBV7-8 and TRBJ1-2, with TRBD1 identical over 9 bases. Germline V gene data show CDR1 as SGHVS and CDR2 as FQNEAQ. V dropped 5 bases and J dropped 4; count of bases not matched to a gene: 8. The CDR3 has 15 amino acids.

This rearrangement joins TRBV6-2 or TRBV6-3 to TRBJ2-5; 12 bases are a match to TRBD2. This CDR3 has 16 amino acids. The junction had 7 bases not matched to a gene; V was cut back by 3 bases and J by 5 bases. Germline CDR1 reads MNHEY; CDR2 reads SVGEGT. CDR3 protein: CASSYASGRAVETQYF. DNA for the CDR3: TGTGCCAGCAGTTATGCTAGCGGGAGGGCCGTTGAGACCCAGTACTTC.

As DNA, the CDR3 is TGTGCCAGCAGACCTGGACAGGGGCAGAGCTACACCTTC. This encodes CASRPGQGQSYTF. The chain recombines TRBV6-5 with TRBJ1-2, with 9 bases identical to TRBD1. CDR1 and CDR2 from the germline V gene are MNHEY and SVGAGI. J lost 9 bases, V lost 6 bases, and 8 bases had no gene match. This CDR3 has 13 amino acids.

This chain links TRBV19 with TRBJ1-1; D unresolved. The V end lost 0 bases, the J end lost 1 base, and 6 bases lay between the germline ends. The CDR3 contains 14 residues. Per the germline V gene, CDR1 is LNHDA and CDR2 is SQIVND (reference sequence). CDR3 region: CASSIDRGNTEAFF. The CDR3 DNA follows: TGTGCCAGTAGTATAGATCGGGGGAACACTGAAGCTTTCTTT. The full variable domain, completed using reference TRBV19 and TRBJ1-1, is DGGITQSPKYLFRKEGQNVTLSCEQNLNHDAMYWYRQDPGQGLRLIYYSQIVNDFQKGDIAEGYSVSREKKESFPLTVTSAQKNPTAFYLCASSIDRGNTEAFFGQGTRLTVV.

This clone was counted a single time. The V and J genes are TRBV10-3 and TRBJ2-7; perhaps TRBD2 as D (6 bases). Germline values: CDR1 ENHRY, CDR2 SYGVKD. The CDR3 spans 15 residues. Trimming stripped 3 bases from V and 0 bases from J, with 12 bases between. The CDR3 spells CAISDGSGVSYEQYF. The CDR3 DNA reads TGTGCCATCAGTGATGGTAGCGGAGTCTCCTACGAGCAGTACTTC.

CDR3: CASSQDASNYGYTF. CDR3 in DNA: TGCGCCAGCAGCCAAGATGCGAGTAACTATGGCTACACCTTC. J is TRBJ1-2 and V is TRBV4-3; D remains unclear. Trimming cost V 0 bases and J 1 base, with 6 bases left between them. The CDR3 totals 14 residues. Per the germline V gene, CDR1 is LGHNA and CDR2 is YSLEER.

Here the CDR3 DNA reads TGTGCCAGTAGTAGCCGGGACACAGATACGCAGTATTTT. It codes for CASSSRDTDTQYF. The V and J genes are TRBV19 and TRBJ2-3; D possibly corresponds to TRBD2 (5 bases). Trimming took off 4 bases at V and 2 bases at J, with 7 bases between the two ends. This CDR3 spans 13 amino acids. Germline V gene sequence: CDR1 LNHDA, CDR2 SQIVND (reference sequence). Full variable domain (missing parts from reference TRBV19 and TRBJ2-3): DGGITQSPKYLFRKEGQNVTLSCEQNLNHDAMYWYRQDPGQGLRLIYYSQIVNDFQKGDIAEGYSVSREKKESFPLTVTSAQKNPTAFYLCASSSRDTDTQYFGPGTRLTVL.

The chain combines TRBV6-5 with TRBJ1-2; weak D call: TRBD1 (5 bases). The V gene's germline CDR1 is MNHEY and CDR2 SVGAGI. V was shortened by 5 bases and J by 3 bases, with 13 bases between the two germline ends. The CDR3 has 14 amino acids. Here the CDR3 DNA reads TGTGCCAGCAGTCCAGGCGGGACGGACTATGGCTACACCTTC. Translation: CASSPGGTDYGYTF.

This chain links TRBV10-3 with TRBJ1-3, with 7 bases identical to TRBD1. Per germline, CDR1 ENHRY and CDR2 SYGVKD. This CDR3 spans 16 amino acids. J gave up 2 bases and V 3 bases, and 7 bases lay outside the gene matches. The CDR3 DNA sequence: TGTGCCATCAGTGATGAAAGGGGGCTGGCTGGAAACACCATATATTTT. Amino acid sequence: CAISDERGLAGNTIYF.

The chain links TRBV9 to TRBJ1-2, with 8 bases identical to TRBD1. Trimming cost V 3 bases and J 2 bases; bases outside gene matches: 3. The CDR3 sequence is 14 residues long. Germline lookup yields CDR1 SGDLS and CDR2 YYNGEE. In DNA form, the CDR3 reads TGTGCCAGCAGCGGGACAGGGCAGAACTATGGCTACACCTTC. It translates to CASSGTGQNYGYTF. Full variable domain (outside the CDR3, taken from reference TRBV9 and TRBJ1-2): DSGVTQTPKHLITATGQRVTLRCSPRSGDLSVYWYQQSLDQGLQFLIQYYNGEERAKGNILERFSAQQFPDLHSELNLSSLELGDSALYFCASSGTGQNYGYTFGSGTRLTVV.

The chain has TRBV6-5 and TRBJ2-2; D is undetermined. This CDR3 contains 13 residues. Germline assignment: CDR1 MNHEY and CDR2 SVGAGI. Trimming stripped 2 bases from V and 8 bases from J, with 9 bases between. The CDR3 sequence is CASSYRVSGELFF. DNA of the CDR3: TGTGCCAGCAGTTACAGGGTTTCTGGGGAGCTGTTTTTT.

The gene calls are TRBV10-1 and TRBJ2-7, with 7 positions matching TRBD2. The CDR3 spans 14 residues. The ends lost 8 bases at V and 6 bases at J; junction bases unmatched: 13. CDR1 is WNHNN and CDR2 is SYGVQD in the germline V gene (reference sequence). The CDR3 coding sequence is TGCGCCAGCGGAATTGGCCCCCCGGGGGGCGAGCAGTACTTC. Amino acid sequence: CASGIGPPGGEQYF.